These 13 T cell receptor beta chains were all obtained from the same sample, sequenced in a study of control samples from healthy donors and cancer patients (dated by TCRdb to the early 2020s). The library was prepared using the immunoSEQ multiplex PCR assay. The immuneACCESS repertoire file appears here via TCRdb, limited to in-frame rearrangements. These files lack a portion of the clones; in checked studies, under half of the deficit traces to unresolved V genes, and the cause of the others is not known. This sample lists under 140,000 clones; roughly 88% were detected once. The ten top clones hold about 3.7% of the sample. Sequencing was performed on PBMCs. Receptor source: a woman aged 60-70 years with lung cancer.

CDR3 nucleotide sequence: TGTGCCAGCAGTGGCGACCCCCAAGGGACCCTCCACTTT. It is translated as CASSGDPQGTLHF. This chain uses TRBV2 with TRBJ1-6; D remains unclear. Trimming left V 4 bases short and J 14 bases short, with 15 bases between. CDR3 length: 13 residues. Germline values: CDR1 SNHLY, CDR2 FYNNEI. The full variable domain, in which reference TRBV2 and TRBJ1-6 provide the parts outside the CDR3, is EPEVTQTPSHQVTQMGQEVILRCVPISNHLYFYWYRQILGQKVEFLVSFYNNEISEKSEIFDDQFSVERPDGSNFTLKIRSTKLEDSAMYFCASSGDPQGTLHFGNGTRLTVT.

The V and J genes are TRBV5-4 and TRBJ1-2; 7 nucleotides match TRBD1. This CDR3 region has 16 residues. The V and J ends lost 0 bases and 7 bases, in that order; junction bases with no gene match: 12. CDR1 and CDR2 from the germline V gene are SGHNT and YYREEE (reference sequence). The CDR3 protein is CASSLGTGAGGSGYTF. The CDR3 DNA follows: TGTGCCAGCAGCTTGGGGACGGGTGCAGGGGGAAGTGGCTACACCTTC.

The V call is TRBV25-1, the J call TRBJ2-5, with D unresolved. With 0 bases removed from V and 5 bases from J, the gap between germline ends came to 10 bases. Germline CDR1 reads MGHDK; CDR2 reads SYGVNS. The CDR3 has 14 residues. CDR3 loop: CASSEYRILETQYF. The CDR3 DNA reads as TGTGCCAGCAGTGAATATAGAATCCTCGAGACCCAGTACTTC.

This chain joins TRBV18 and TRBJ1-1; a weak D match, TRBD1 (6 bases). V lost 0 bases and J lost 5, with 13 bases in between. Germline CDR1 reads KGHSH; CDR2 reads LQKENI. The length of the CDR3 is 15 residues. Here the CDR3 DNA reads TGTGCCAGCTCACCACCGGCGGGGGGCGAAACTGAAGCTTTCTTT. The encoded protein is CASSPPAGGETEAFF.

The rearrangement uses TRBV5-8 and TRBJ2-7; D unresolved. This CDR3 is 13 amino acids long. Trimming left V 2 bases short and J 5 bases short, with 11 bases between. The germline CDR1 and CDR2 sequences are SGHTS and YDEGEE. In DNA, the CDR3 is TGTGCCAGCAGCTTCGGCAACACCAACGAGCAGTACTTC. It specifies CASSFGNTNEQYF.

The CDR3 DNA is TGTGCCAGCAGCTTGGGCGGGGGACGGCGAATAAGCGATACGCAGTATTTT. Amino acid sequence: CASSLGGGRRISDTQYF. V is TRBV5-8 and J is TRBJ2-3, with 7 bases lining up with TRBD2. The CDR3 runs to 17 residues. V lost 0 bases, J lost 6 bases, and 13 bases stayed unmatched. The germline CDR1 and CDR2 sequences are SGHTS and YDEGEE.

The chain is built from TRBV5-6 and TRBJ1-3; D perhaps matches TRBD1 (5 bases). V was pared by 5 bases and J by 0 bases, with 12 bases between. The CDR3 loop spans 15 amino acids. CDR1 and CDR2 from the germline V gene are SGHDT and YYEEEE. CDR3 bases: TGTGCCAGCAGATATCGGGGGGGCTCTGGAAACACCATATATTTT. Translating it yields CASRYRGGSGNTIYF.

The chain has TRBV19 and TRBJ2-2; D is possibly TRBD1 or TRBD2 (5 bases each). V lost 5 bases to trimming and J lost 5 bases, with 15 bases between them. The CDR3 totals 15 residues. Looked up from germline, CDR1 is LNHDA and CDR2 is SQIVND (reference sequence). Here the CDR3 reads CASSRDVGRTGELFF. CDR3 nucleotide sequence: TGTGCCAGTAGTCGGGATGTGGGACGAACCGGGGAGCTGTTTTTT.

This clone was seen only once. This rearrangement joins TRBV5-1 to TRBJ1-6; no clear D. Germline assignment: CDR1 SGHRS and CDR2 YFSETQ. The CDR3 totals 15 residues. Trimming removed 1 base from V and 8 bases from J, with 13 bases in between. CDR3 sequence reads: CASSLNWEYDSPLHF. The CDR3 DNA is TGCGCCAGCAGCTTGAACTGGGAGTATGATTCACCCCTCCACTTT.

The chain combines TRBV3-1 (or the pseudogene TRBV3-2) with TRBJ1-6; TRBD1 is a possible D gene (6 bases). The CDR3 is 16 amino acids. Per germline, CDR1 LGHDT and CDR2 YNNKEL (reference sequence). Trimming shortened V by 2 bases and J by 6 bases, and 14 bases separated the two germline ends. CDR3: CASSQLGGAGNSPLHF. DNA of the CDR3: TGTGCCAGCAGCCAATTAGGGGGGGCAGGTAATTCACCCCTCCACTTT.

The chain combines TRBV24-1 with TRBJ1-2; TRBD1 matches 9 bases. V shed 9 bases, J shed 1 base, and the junction held 8 bases outside the gene matches. The CDR3 spans 15 residues. Germline lookup yields CDR1 KGHDR and CDR2 SFDVKD. CDR3 loop: CATAQGATFNYGYTF. The CDR3 coding sequence is TGTGCCACCGCACAGGGGGCGACGTTTAACTATGGCTACACCTTC.

The rearrangement joins TRBV10-3 to TRBJ1-1; no clear D. Trimming cost V 8 bases and J 2 bases, with 18 bases left between them. CDR3 length: 15 amino acids. Looked up from germline, CDR1 is ENHRY and CDR2 is SYGVKD. Here the CDR3 reads CAIGMPVDINTEAFF. The CDR3 coding sequence is TGTGCCATCGGAATGCCCGTCGACATTAACACTGAAGCTTTCTTT.

This chain links TRBV13 with TRBJ2-1; 8 nucleotides match TRBD1. J lost 4 bases, V lost 5 bases, and 7 bases had no gene match. Germline CDR1 reads PRHDT; CDR2 reads FYEKMQ (reference sequence). The CDR3 has 15 residues. The CDR3 reads CASSLGTGSYNEQFF. CDR3 in DNA: TGTGCCAGCAGCCTGGGGACAGGCTCTTACAATGAGCAGTTCTTC.